One and the same sample provided the 17 T cell receptor beta chains below, sequenced in a study of CD8+CD57+ T cells in acquired aplastic anemia. Flow cytometry had shown expanded CD8+CD57+ cells in the patients chosen for sequencing. TCR beta VDJ and CDR3 profiling used genomic DNA as template. TCRdb passed the reads through MiXCR, listing each CDR3 protein once. The repertoire includes 75,000 to 80,000 distinct CDR3 sequences, about 70% of them detected once, and roughly 80% sits in the top ten. Input material: sorted CD4+, CD8+, or CD8+CD57+ T cells (not recorded which) from PBMCs. These receptors were obtained from a human donor with aplastic anemia.

This clonotype turned up a few times. The V and J genes are TRBV6-1 and TRBJ2-3; D may correspond to TRBD1 or TRBD2 (5 bases each). The CDR3 has 15 amino acids. Germline CDR1 is MNHNS and CDR2 is SASEGT. The ends were cut back, 11 bases at V and 2 bases at J, with 20 bases in the middle. DNA of the CDR3: TGTGCCTGCCAGCAGGGAGTCCGGGTCACAGATACGCAGTATTTT. This translates into CACQQGVRVTDTQYF.

The sample holds a few counts of this clonotype. This CDR3 is CASSPEGTGELFF. In DNA, the CDR3 is TGTGCCAGCAGCCCCGAAGGCACCGGGGAGCTGTTTTTT. V usage is TRBV7-3 and J usage is TRBJ2-2; no reliable D call. The V gene's germline CDR1 is SGHTA and CDR2 FQGTGA. The CDR3 spans 13 residues. With 5 bases removed from V and 4 bases from J, the gap between germline ends came to 8 bases.

A few counts support this clonotype. The rearrangement uses TRBV27 and TRBJ2-3; possible D gene TRBD1, 6 bases. V was clipped by 6 bases and J by 3 bases, with 16 bases between them. CDR3 length equals 15 residues. Per germline, CDR1 MNHEY and CDR2 SMNVEV (reference sequence). CDR3 region: CASSYRDRSTDTQYF. The CDR3 bases are TGTGCCAGCAGCTACAGGGATAGGAGTACAGATACGCAGTATTTT.

This chain links TRBV5-8 with TRBJ2-7, with D uncertain. Germline V CDR1 and CDR2: SGHTS, YDEGEE. The CDR3 has 15 residues. Trimming stripped 2 bases from V and 4 bases from J, with 16 bases between. Here the CDR3 reads CASSLGVGTYYEQYF. DNA of the CDR3: TGTGCCAGCAGCTTAGGAGTAGGAACCTATTACGAGCAGTACTTC.

The rearrangement links TRBV7-9 to TRBJ2-7, with D uncertain. Germline-derived CDR1 and CDR2 are SEHNR and FQNEAQ (reference sequence). Trimming stripped 3 bases from V and 6 bases from J, with 9 bases between. This CDR3 region has 12 residues. The CDR3 protein is CASSLALREQYF. In DNA form, the CDR3 reads TGTGCCAGCAGCTTGGCCCTACGCGAGCAGTACTTC.

This clonotype was counted a few times. This chain links TRBV7-3 with TRBJ2-5; 9 bases are shared with TRBD2. V gave up 5 bases and J gave up 4 bases; unmatched junction bases: 5. Per germline, CDR1 SGHTA and CDR2 FQGTGA. The CDR3 runs 14 residues. The chain's CDR3 is CASSTSGGRETQYF. DNA of the CDR3: TGTGCCAGCAGCACGAGCGGGGGGAGAGAGACCCAGTACTTC.

J is TRBJ2-1 and V is TRBV10-2, with 10 bases that match TRBD1. Germline CDR1 and CDR2: WSHSY and SAAADI. The CDR3 extends over 17 amino acids. V shed 0 bases and J 8 bases; nucleotides not matched to a gene: 10. CDR3 protein: CASSESSGTGVWDEQFF. Written as DNA, the CDR3 is TGCGCCAGCAGTGAGTCTTCTGGGACAGGGGTCTGGGATGAGCAGTTCTTC.

The chain uses TRBV29-1 and TRBJ1-1; no definite D call. V gave up 4 bases and J gave up 1 base, with 10 bases separating them. The CDR3 is 13 residues long. Germline assignment: CDR1 SQVTM and CDR2 ANQGSEA. The CDR3: CSVGRRGNTEAFF. The CDR3 DNA reads TGCAGCGTTGGTCGTCGTGGGAACACTGAAGCTTTCTTT. Filled out from reference TRBV29-1 and TRBJ1-1, the complete variable domain reads SAVISQKPSRDICQRGTSLTIQCQVDSQVTMMFWYRQQPGQSLTLIATANQGSEATYESGFVIDKFPISRPNLTFSTLTVSNMSPEDSSIYLCSVGRRGNTEAFFGQGTRLTVV.

This rearrangement joins TRBV29-1 to TRBJ2-2, with D perhaps given as TRBD1 or TRBD2 (7 bases each). Germline V gene lookup returns CDR1 SQVTM and CDR2 ANQGSEA. The CDR3 totals 13 residues. The germline V and J ends were trimmed by 8 bases and 5 bases, with 15 bases remaining between them. CDR3 nucleotide sequence: TGCAGCCATACAGGGGAGGGGACCGGGGAGCTGTTTTTT. Protein sequence: CSHTGEGTGELFF.

The chain recombines TRBV19 with TRBJ1-6, with D maybe TRBD1 (6 bases). Trimming took off 7 bases at V and 8 bases at J, with 12 bases between the two ends. The CDR3 contains 13 residues. The V gene's germline CDR1 is LNHDA and CDR2 SQIVND (reference sequence). The CDR3 reads CASKRDTDSPLHF. CDR3 nucleotides: TGTGCCAGTAAAAGGGACACCGATTCACCCCTCCACTTT.

The chain recombines TRBV24-1 with TRBJ2-1; D unclear. CDR1 and CDR2 from the germline V gene are KGHDR and SFDVKD. Trimming took off 0 bases at V and 5 bases at J, with 7 bases between the two ends. The CDR3 is 14 residues long. CDR3 in amino acids: CATSDLLEDNEQFF. The CDR3 DNA follows: TGTGCCACCAGTGATTTGTTAGAGGACAATGAGCAGTTCTTC.

This chain connects TRBV14 to TRBJ1-1; D is uncertain. V gave up 1 base and J gave up 12 bases, with 15 bases separating them. The CDR3 has 13 amino acids. Germline-derived CDR1 and CDR2 are SGHDN and FVKESK. The CDR3 region is CASSQVLGGESFF. DNA of the CDR3: TGTGCCAGCAGCCAAGTGTTGGGCGGGGAATCTTTCTTT.

The gene calls are TRBV7-2 and TRBJ1-2; D is unclear. Trimming took 5 bases from V and 8 from J, leaving 6 bases between them. CDR1 is SGHTA and CDR2 is FQGNSA in the germline V gene. The CDR3 extends over 10 amino acids. The CDR3 DNA follows: TGTGCCAGCAGCCCCGACGGCTACACCTTC. It codes for CASSPDGYTF.

In this sample, this clonotype turned up a few times. The chain is built from TRBV7-4 and TRBJ1-1, with D possibly TRBD1 on 5 matching bases. The CDR3 sequence is 13 residues long. V lost 4 bases, J lost 1 base, and 7 bases lay in between. From germline, CDR1 is SGHVT and CDR2 SQSDAQ. The CDR3 sequence is CASSSTENTEAFF. The CDR3 region has the DNA TGTGCCAGCAGCTCGACAGAGAACACTGAAGCTTTCTTT.

The V gene is TRBV24-1, the J gene TRBJ2-7; TRBD2 matches at 9 bases. The V gene end was trimmed by 6 bases and the J gene end by 5 bases; junction bases not matched to a gene: 7. The CDR3 extends over 14 amino acids. Per germline, CDR1 KGHDR and CDR2 SFDVKD. The CDR3 loop reads CATSMAGGNHEQYF. The CDR3, as DNA: TGTGCCACCAGTATGGCGGGAGGGAACCACGAGCAGTACTTC.

The genes are TRBV7-8 and TRBJ2-7; D not certain. The CDR3 extends over 11 amino acids. From germline, CDR1 is SGHVS and CDR2 FQNEAQ. Trimming stripped 5 bases from V and 7 bases from J, with 9 bases between. The CDR3 is CASSPRVEQYF. In nucleotides, the CDR3 is TGTGCCAGCAGCCCCCGCGTGGAGCAGTACTTC.

The CDR3 DNA is TGTGCCACCGGGGAGCGAGGGAAGAGCACTGAAGCTTTCTTT. Protein product: CATGERGKSTEAFF. V gene TRBV15 combines with J gene TRBJ1-1; D not resolved. Trimming stripped 8 bases from V and 4 bases from J, with 17 bases between. The CDR3 has 14 residues. Germline V gene data show CDR1 as LNHNV and CDR2 as YYDKDF (reference sequence).